This is a list of T cell receptor beta chains from one sample in a study of CD8 T cells in Susac syndrome. One entry per CDR3 protein results from TCRdb running MiXCR on the immunoSEQ multiplex PCR reads. Seen here are about 200,000 distinct CDR3 sequences, 95% observed once, and the top ten hold roughly 0.1%. Specimen: CD4+ T cells from PBMCs. The receptors were gathered from a human donor in good health. Each CDR3 is given with its conserved first and last residue. The D gene is left open where the match is weak. Only some rows state a clone size, as once, few, many or a class for expanded clones.

clone size	D gene	V gene	J gene	CDR3 protein	CDR3 DNA
.	.	TRBV2	TRBJ2-5	CASSRRSGETQYF	TGTGCCAGCAGTCGTCGGTCTGGGGAGACCCAGTACTTC
.	TRBD1	TRBV3-1	TRBJ2-6	CASRQGASGANVLTF	TGTGCCAGCAGACAGGGGGCATCTGGGGCCAACGTCCTGACTTTC
.	TRBD1	TRBV7-2	TRBJ1-4	CASSLVGTGPEKLFF	TGTGCCAGCAGCTTAGTGGGGACAGGGCCCGAAAAACTGTTTTTT
once	TRBD1	TRBV5-1	TRBJ2-4	CASSSGQGAKNIQYF	TGCGCCAGCAGCAGCGGACAGGGGGCCAAAAACATTCAGTACTTC
.	.	TRBV20-1	TRBJ2-3	CSARDRQRTDTQYF	TGCAGTGCTAGAGATAGACAGCGCACAGATACGCAGTATTTT
.	TRBD1	TRBV19	TRBJ2-3	CASSHPSRGQTGLQYF	TGTGCCAGTAGTCACCCCTCCCGGGGACAGACCGGTTTGCAGTATTTT
.	.	TRBV3-1	TRBJ1-2	CASSQGNSANYGYTF	TGTGCCAGCAGCCAAGGAAACAGTGCTAACTATGGCTACACCTTC
once	.	TRBV29-1	TRBJ1-1	CSVEDSGDTEAFF	TGCAGCGTTGAAGATTCGGGGGACACTGAAGCTTTCTTT
.	TRBD1	TRBV4-1	TRBJ1-2	CASSHGQGSGAYGYTF	TGCGCCAGCAGCCACGGACAGGGATCAGGGGCCTATGGCTACACCTTC
once	.	TRBV11-2	TRBJ2-1	CASSLGQGQVSFF	TGTGCCAGCAGCTTAGGGCAGGGTCAGGTGTCGTTCTTC
once	.	TRBV23-1	TRBJ2-7	CASSRNPGPPPGNEQYF	TGCGCCAGCAGTCGAAATCCGGGACCGCCTCCGGGGAACGAGCAGTACTTC
.	.	TRBV9	TRBJ1-2	CASSAQQGYGYTF	TGTGCCAGCAGCGCTCAACAGGGATATGGCTACACCTTC
.	.	TRBV28	TRBJ2-3	CASSLKGATDTQYF	TGTGCCAGCAGTTTGAAAGGGGCCACAGATACGCAGTATTTT
.	.	TRBV29-1	TRBJ2-3	CSVEGGSTDTQYF	TGCAGCGTTGAAGGGGGCAGCACAGATACGCAGTATTTT
.	TRBD2	TRBV3-1	TRBJ2-1	CASSQSSSGELQFF	TGTGCCAGCAGCCAATCGTCTAGCGGGGAATTGCAGTTCTTC
.	.	TRBV20-1	TRBJ1-2	CSATLGADYGYTF	TGCAGTGCTACGCTGGGGGCAGACTATGGCTACACCTTC
.	TRBD2	TRBV20-1	TRBJ2-7	CSAESGGAYEQYF	TGCAGTGCTGAAAGCGGGGGGGCCTACGAGCAGTACTTC
.	.	TRBV3-1	TRBJ2-7	CASSHDSYEQYF	TGTGCCAGCAGCCACGACTCCTACGAGCAGTACTTC
once	.	TRBV2	TRBJ1-5	CASSERSGYNQPQHF	TGTGCCAGCAGTGAACGATCGGGATACAATCAGCCCCAGCATTTT
.	.	TRBV2	TRBJ1-1	CASSGGGTVNTEAFF	TGTGCCAGCAGTGGGGGGGGGACCGTGAACACTGAAGCTTTCTTT
once	TRBD1	TRBV2	TRBJ2-7	CASSRDRQYEQYF	TGTGCCAGCAGCCGGGACAGGCAGTACGAGCAGTACTTC
.	.	TRBV12-3/TRBV12-4	TRBJ2-3	CASSPSFYDTQYF	TGTGCCAGCAGTCCCTCGTTCTACGATACGCAGTATTTT
.	.	TRBV20-1	TRBJ1-1	CSARVSAWNTEAFF	TGCAGTGCTAGAGTTTCAGCCTGGAACACTGAAGCTTTCTTT
.	.	TRBV3-1	TRBJ2-1	CASSQDSDEQFF	TGTGCCAGCAGCCAAGATTCCGATGAGCAGTTCTTC
.	TRBD1	TRBV29-1	TRBJ2-6	CSVERTGASGANVLTF	TGCAGCGTTGAAAGGACAGGGGCCTCTGGGGCCAACGTCCTGACTTTC